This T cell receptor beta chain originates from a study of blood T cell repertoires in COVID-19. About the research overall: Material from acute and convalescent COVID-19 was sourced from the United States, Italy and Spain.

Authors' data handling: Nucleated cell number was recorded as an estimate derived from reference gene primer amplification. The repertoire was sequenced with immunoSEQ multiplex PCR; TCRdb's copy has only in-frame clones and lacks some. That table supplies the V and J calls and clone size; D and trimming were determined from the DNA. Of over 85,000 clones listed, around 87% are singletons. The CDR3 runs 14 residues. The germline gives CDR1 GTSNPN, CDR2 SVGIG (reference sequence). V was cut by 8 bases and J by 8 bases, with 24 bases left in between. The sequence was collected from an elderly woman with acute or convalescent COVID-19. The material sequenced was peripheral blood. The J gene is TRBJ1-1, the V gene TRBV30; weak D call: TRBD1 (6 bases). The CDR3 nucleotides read TGTGCCGGCAACAGGGACCGTATTATACCGGAAGCTTTCTTT. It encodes CAGNRDRIIPEAFF. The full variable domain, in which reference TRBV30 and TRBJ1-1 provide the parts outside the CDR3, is SQTIHQWPATLVQPVGSPLSLECTVEGTSNPNLYWYRQAAGRGLQLLFYSVGIGQISSEVPQNLSASRPQDRQFILSSKKLLLSDSGFYLCAGNRDRIIPEAFFGQGTRLTVV.